This T cell receptor beta chain was identified in a study of cytomegalovirus exposure and HLA in healthy donors. Study findings and constraints: Being productive about 90% or about 30% of the time was typical of most TCR beta V segments in an earlier analysis.

The PCR employed 60 Vbeta primers together with 13 Jbeta primers. Data came from immunoSEQ multiplex PCR; TCRdb stores just in-frame clones and leaves some out. The sample yields about 220,000 clones, 75% seen once. Trimming shortened V by 6 bases and J by 8 bases, and 11 bases separated the two germline ends. CDR1 SEHNR and CDR2 FQNEAQ come from the germline V gene (reference sequence). The CDR3 totals 12 residues. On this clone itself: Its target is unknown.

The sequencing input was PBMCs. This receptor was taken from a woman in her 30s in good health and CMV-seronegative. This rearrangement joins TRBV7-9 to TRBJ2-1; D might be TRBD1 (5 bases). This chain's CDR3 is CASRSLRDEQFF. In DNA, the CDR3 is TGTGCCAGCAGGTCTCTCAGGGATGAGCAGTTCTTC.